Below are 21 T cell receptor beta chains sequenced from a single sample in a study of T cell responses to AZD1222 COVID-19 vaccine. The repertoire was sequenced with immunoSEQ multiplex PCR; TCRdb's copy has only in-frame clones and lacks some. Of about 59,000 clones in the sample, roughly 87% were seen once. The source was peripheral blood, collected 28 days after the second AZD1222 dose. The receptors originated from an adult who received the AZD1222 COVID-19 vaccine.

The rearrangement links TRBV10-3 to TRBJ1-6, with D unresolved. This CDR3 spans 14 amino acids. V shed 2 bases and J shed 7 bases, with 9 bases lying between them. CDR1 is ENHRY and CDR2 is SYGVKD in the germline V gene. This CDR3 is CAISETWKNSPLHF. As DNA, the CDR3 is TGTGCCATCAGTGAGACGTGGAAGAATTCACCCCTCCACTTT.

The chain has TRBV5-4 and TRBJ1-5; D not certain. Germline V CDR1 and CDR2: SGHNT, YYREEE (reference sequence). CDR3 size: 15 residues. V was pared by 5 bases and J by 3 bases, with 15 bases between. The CDR3 sequence: CASRRGLGDNQPQHF. CDR3 in DNA: TGTGCCAGCAGACGAGGGTTAGGAGACAATCAGCCCCAGCATTTT.

V usage is TRBV9 and J usage is TRBJ1-6; 7 bases line up with TRBD1. V gave up 3 bases and J gave up 7 bases; unmatched junction bases: 7. The germline V gene encodes CDR1 SGDLS and CDR2 YYNGEE. There are 15 residues in the CDR3. The CDR3 protein is CASSDRQGWNSPLHF. The CDR3 nucleotides are TGTGCCAGCAGCGACCGACAGGGTTGGAATTCACCCCTCCACTTT.

This clone appeared a few times. The DNA of the CDR3 is TGTGCCAGCAGCTTGAAGCTAGCGGGGAGCACAGATACGCAGTATTTT. Translated: CASSLKLAGSTDTQYF. The chain uses TRBV5-4 and TRBJ2-3; 9 bases fit TRBD2. CDR1 is SGHNT, CDR2 YYREEE, per germline (reference sequence). V lost 1 base to trimming and J lost 0 bases; unmatched junction nucleotides: 3. This CDR3 comprises 16 residues.

The gene calls are TRBV2 and TRBJ2-1; 7 nucleotides agree with TRBD2. This CDR3 spans 15 amino acids. CDR1 is SNHLY and CDR2 is FYNNEI in the germline V gene. The V and J ends lost 6 bases and 6 bases, in that order; junction bases with no gene match: 11. CDR3 coding DNA: TGTGCCAGCAGAGCGACTAGCCTAACTTCCAATGAGCAGTTCTTC. It codes for CASRATSLTSNEQFF.

The chain has TRBV9 and TRBJ2-7; 7 nucleotides line up with TRBD1. V lost 2 bases, J lost 2 bases, and 7 bases stayed unmatched. There are 15 residues in the CDR3. Germline V gene data show CDR1 as SGDLS and CDR2 as YYNGEE. The CDR3 DNA reads as TGTGCCAGCAGCGTCGGGACAGCGGATACCTACGAGCAGTACTTC. This gives the protein CASSVGTADTYEQYF.

The J gene is TRBJ2-7, the V gene TRBV12-3 or TRBV12-4; TRBD2 might be the D (5 bases). This CDR3 comprises 13 residues. Trimming stripped 5 bases from V and 2 bases from J, with 10 bases between. CDR3 sequence reads: CASSPTGTYEQYF. CDR3 DNA: TGTGCCAGCAGTCCCACCGGGACCTACGAGCAGTACTTC.

This clone has just one count. The V and J genes are TRBV15 and TRBJ2-1; the D gene could be TRBD1 or TRBD2 (5 bases each). V was trimmed by 2 bases and J by 13 bases, leaving 18 bases between them. There are 14 residues in the CDR3. The V gene's germline CDR1 is LNHNV and CDR2 YYDKDF (reference sequence). Here the CDR3 DNA reads TGTGCCACCAGCAGATCCGGGACCCAGCTTGTTCAGTTCTTC. Translation: CATSRSGTQLVQFF. The variable domain in full, with the rest retrieved from reference TRBV15 and TRBJ2-1, is DAMVIQNPRYQVTQFGKPVTLSCSQTLNHNVMYWYQQKSSQAPKLLFHYYDKDFNNEADTPDNFQSRRPNTSFCFLDIRSPGLGDTAMYLCATSRSGTQLVQFFGPGTRLTVL.

This chain joins TRBV7-9 and TRBJ1-2; no firm D call. The germline V gene encodes CDR1 SEHNR and CDR2 FQNEAQ (reference sequence). The V end lost 3 bases, the J end lost 4 bases, and 9 bases lay between the germline ends. The CDR3 loop spans 13 amino acids. CDR3 sequence reads: CASSLNSGYGYTF. The CDR3 DNA reads TGTGCCAGCAGCTTGAACAGCGGCTATGGCTACACCTTC. The variable domain in full, completed from reference TRBV7-9 and TRBJ1-2, reads DTGVSQNPRHKITKRGQNVTFRCDPISEHNRLYWYRQTLGQGPEFLTYFQNEAQLEKSRLLSDRFSAERPKGSFSTLEIQRTEQGDSAMYLCASSLNSGYGYTFGSGTRLTVV.

V gene TRBV7-3 combines with J gene TRBJ2-3; TRBD2 might be the D (5 bases). Trimming cost V 8 bases and J 1 base, with 13 bases left between them. Germline CDR1 reads SGHTA; CDR2 reads FQGTGA. The CDR3 contains 14 residues. CDR3 residues: CASGRGLGTDTQYF. The CDR3 DNA reads as TGTGCCAGCGGTCGGGGTCTCGGCACAGATACGCAGTATTTT.

This clone occurred a few times. The chain couples TRBV7-2 to TRBJ2-1, with D maybe TRBD2 (5 bases). Trimming stripped 6 bases from V and 8 bases from J, with 11 bases between. Germline V gene sequence: CDR1 SGHTA, CDR2 FQGNSA. This CDR3 comprises 12 residues. CDR3 DNA: TGTGCCAGCAGGCGGGCCGACGATGAGCAGTTCTTC. Protein: CASRRADDEQFF.

The chain employs TRBV9 and TRBJ1-1; weak D call: TRBD1 (6 bases). The germline gives CDR1 SGDLS, CDR2 YYNGEE. This CDR3 is built from 14 residues. V was trimmed by 1 base and J by 4 bases, leaving 11 bases between them. CDR3 region: CASSVQQGSTEAFF. DNA of the CDR3: TGTGCCAGCAGCGTACAGCAGGGGAGCACTGAAGCTTTCTTT.

The chain carries TRBV28 and TRBJ1-5, with D possibly matching TRBD1 (5 bases). The CDR3 is made up of 12 amino acids. Trimming pared 6 bases from V and 7 bases from J, leaving 10 bases between. Germline V gives CDR1 MDHEN, CDR2 SYDVKM. The CDR3 spells CASRGPMQPQHF. For the CDR3, the DNA is TGTGCCAGCAGGGGACCTATGCAGCCCCAGCATTTT.

The chain uses TRBV19 and TRBJ2-1; D gene unclear. V was cut by 0 bases and J by 0 bases, with 15 bases left in between. This CDR3 spans 18 amino acids. CDR1 is LNHDA, CDR2 SQIVND, per germline (reference sequence). CDR3 in amino acids: CASSIDQDEGSSYNEQFF. In nucleotides, the CDR3 is TGTGCCAGTAGTATAGACCAAGATGAAGGCAGCTCCTACAATGAGCAGTTCTTC.

CDR3 protein: CASSSRGYDNSPLHF. CDR3 coding DNA: TGTGCCAGCAGCTCCAGGGGGTATGATAATTCACCCCTCCACTTT. The V gene is TRBV7-2, the J gene TRBJ1-6; 7 nucleotides align to TRBD1. V lost 4 bases, J lost 5 bases, and 5 bases stayed unmatched. Germline CDR1 SGHTA, CDR2 FQGNSA. The CDR3 is 15 amino acids. Complete variable domain (other parts from reference TRBV7-2 and TRBJ1-6): GAGVSQSPSNKVTEKGKDVELRCDPISGHTALYWYRQSLGQGLEFLIYFQGNSAPDKSGLPSDRFSAERTGGSVSTLTIQRTQQEDSAVYLCASSSRGYDNSPLHFGNGTRLTVT.

This rearrangement joins TRBV28 to TRBJ1-6; a possible D gene is TRBD1 (6 bases). Germline V lookup: CDR1 MDHEN, CDR2 SYDVKM. The CDR3 loop spans 15 amino acids. The ends were cut back, 6 bases at V and 7 bases at J, with 16 bases in the middle. The CDR3 spells CASSAQTGLNSPLHF. In DNA, the CDR3 is TGTGCCAGCAGCGCTCAAACAGGGTTAAATTCACCCCTCCACTTT.

The V call is TRBV19, the J call TRBJ2-7, with D possibly TRBD1 on 5 matching bases. The CDR3 runs to 14 residues. Trimming stripped 2 bases from V and 5 bases from J, with 13 bases between. The germline V gene has CDR1 LNHDA and CDR2 SQIVND (reference sequence). DNA of the CDR3: TGTGCCAGTAGTATAAGAGGCAGGGCCCACGAGCAGTACTTC. This encodes CASSIRGRAHEQYF.

This sequence joins TRBV14 and TRBJ2-2; perhaps D is TRBD1 or TRBD2 (5 bases each). Germline V gene data show CDR1 as SGHDN and CDR2 as FVKESK. This CDR3 comprises 15 residues. V lost 4 bases and J 6 bases, leaving 15 bases between the germline ends. Here the CDR3 reads CASSPVHGTPGELFF. In DNA, the CDR3 is TGTGCCAGCAGCCCAGTGCACGGGACCCCCGGGGAGCTGTTTTTT.

The chain links TRBV5-1 to TRBJ1-1, with D possibly matching TRBD1 (6 bases). The CDR3 runs to 14 residues. CDR1 is SGHRS and CDR2 is YFSETQ in the germline V gene. The ends were cut back, 4 bases at V and 3 bases at J, with 13 bases in the middle. CDR3 bases: TGCGCCAGCAGCAGGGGGAGTGGGGACACTGAAGCTTTCTTT. Translated, it gives CASSRGSGDTEAFF.

The chain is built from TRBV29-1 and TRBJ1-2, with no clear D. CDR3 length equals 13 residues. Germline-derived CDR1 and CDR2 are SQVTM and ANQGSEA. The V end was cut by 5 bases, the J end by 2 bases, with 12 bases between. CDR3 DNA: TGCAGCGTTTACCGGCCACGAAACTATGGCTACACCTTC. Protein product: CSVYRPRNYGYTF.

The chain couples TRBV6-6 to TRBJ2-2; 8 positions agree with TRBD2. Germline CDR1 is MNHNY and CDR2 is SVGAGI (reference sequence). The CDR3 spans 19 residues. The ends lost 6 bases at V and 5 bases at J; junction bases unmatched: 20. CDR3 bases: TGTGCCAGCAGCTCTCCTATCCCAGGCGCGGGAGGAGGTACCGGGGAGCTGTTTTTT. Protein product: CASSSPIPGAGGGTGELFF.